This T cell receptor beta chain emerged from a study of T cell changes during pregnancy in multiple sclerosis. Using immunoSEQ multiplex PCR, the repertoire was profiled, and TCRdb retains in-frame clones only, with some absent. The table includes around 34,000 clones, roughly 90% detected once. The germline gives CDR1 SNHLY, CDR2 FYNNEI. This CDR3 comprises 14 residues. V was pared by 9 bases and J by 8 bases, with 12 bases of the junction left unmatched. The sequence was collected from a female donor with multiple sclerosis, enrolled in a pregnancy study. The V and J genes are TRBV2 and TRBJ1-3; TRBD1 matches 8 bases. This specimen was CD8+ T cells from peripheral blood mononuclear cells, taken after pregnancy. CDR3 in amino acids: CASDRGLFLDTIYF. The CDR3 nucleotides read TGTGCCAGTGACAGGGGTCTCTTTTTAGACACCATATATTTT.